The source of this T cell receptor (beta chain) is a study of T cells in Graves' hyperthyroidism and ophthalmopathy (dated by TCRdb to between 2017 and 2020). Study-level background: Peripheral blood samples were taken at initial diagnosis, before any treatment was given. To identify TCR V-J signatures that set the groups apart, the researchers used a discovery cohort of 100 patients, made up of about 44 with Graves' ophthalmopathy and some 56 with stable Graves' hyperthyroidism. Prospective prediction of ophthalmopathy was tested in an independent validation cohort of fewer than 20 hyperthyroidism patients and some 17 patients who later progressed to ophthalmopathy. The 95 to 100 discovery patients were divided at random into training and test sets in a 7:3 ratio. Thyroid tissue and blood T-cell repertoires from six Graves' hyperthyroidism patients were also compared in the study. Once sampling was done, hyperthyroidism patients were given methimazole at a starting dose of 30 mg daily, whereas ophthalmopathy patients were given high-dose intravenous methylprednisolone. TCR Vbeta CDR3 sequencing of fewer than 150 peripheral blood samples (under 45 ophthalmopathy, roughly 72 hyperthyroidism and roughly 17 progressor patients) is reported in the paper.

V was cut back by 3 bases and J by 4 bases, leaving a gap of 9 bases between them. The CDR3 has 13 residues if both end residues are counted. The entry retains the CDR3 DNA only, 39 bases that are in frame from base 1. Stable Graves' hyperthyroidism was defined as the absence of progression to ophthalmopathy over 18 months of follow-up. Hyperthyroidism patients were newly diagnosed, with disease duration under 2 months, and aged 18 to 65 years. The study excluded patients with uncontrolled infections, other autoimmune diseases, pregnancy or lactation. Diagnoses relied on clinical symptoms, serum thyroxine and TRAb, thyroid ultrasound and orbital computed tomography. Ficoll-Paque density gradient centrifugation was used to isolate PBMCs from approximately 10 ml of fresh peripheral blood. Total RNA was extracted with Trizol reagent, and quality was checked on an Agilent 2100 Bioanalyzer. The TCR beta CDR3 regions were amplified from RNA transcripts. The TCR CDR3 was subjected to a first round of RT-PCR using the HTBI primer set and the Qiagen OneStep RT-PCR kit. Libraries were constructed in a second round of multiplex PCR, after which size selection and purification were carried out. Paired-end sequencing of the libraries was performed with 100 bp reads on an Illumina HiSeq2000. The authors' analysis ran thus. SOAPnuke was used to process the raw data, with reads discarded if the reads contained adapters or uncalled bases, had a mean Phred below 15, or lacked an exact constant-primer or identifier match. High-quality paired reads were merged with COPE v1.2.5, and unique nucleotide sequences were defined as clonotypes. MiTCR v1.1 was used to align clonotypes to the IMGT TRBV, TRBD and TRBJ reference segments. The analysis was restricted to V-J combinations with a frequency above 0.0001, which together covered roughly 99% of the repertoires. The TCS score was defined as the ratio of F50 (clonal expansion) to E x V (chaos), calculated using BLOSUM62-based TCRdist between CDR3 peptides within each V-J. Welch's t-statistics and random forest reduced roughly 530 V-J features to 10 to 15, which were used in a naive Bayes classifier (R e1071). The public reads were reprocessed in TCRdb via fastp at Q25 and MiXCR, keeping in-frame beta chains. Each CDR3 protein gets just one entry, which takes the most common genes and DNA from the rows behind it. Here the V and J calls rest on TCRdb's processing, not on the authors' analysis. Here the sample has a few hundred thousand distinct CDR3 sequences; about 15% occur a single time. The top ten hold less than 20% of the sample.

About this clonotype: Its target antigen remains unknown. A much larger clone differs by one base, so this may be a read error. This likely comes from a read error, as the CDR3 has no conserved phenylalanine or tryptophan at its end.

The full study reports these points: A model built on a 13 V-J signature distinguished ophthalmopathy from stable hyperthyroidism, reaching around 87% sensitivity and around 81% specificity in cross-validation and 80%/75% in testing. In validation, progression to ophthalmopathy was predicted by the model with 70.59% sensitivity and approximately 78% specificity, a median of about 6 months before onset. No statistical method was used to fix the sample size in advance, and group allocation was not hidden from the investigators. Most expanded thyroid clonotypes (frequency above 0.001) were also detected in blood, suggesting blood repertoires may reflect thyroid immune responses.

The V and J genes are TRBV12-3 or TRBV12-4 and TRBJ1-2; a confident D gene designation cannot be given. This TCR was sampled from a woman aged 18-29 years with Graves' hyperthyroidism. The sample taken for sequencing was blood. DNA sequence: TGTGCCAGCAGTTTCCTTCAGACCTATGGCTACACCTCC. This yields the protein CASSFLQTYGYTS.